This TCR beta chain was sequenced during a study of identical twins. There are a few counts of this clonotype. Its target is not known. Template switching added a universal primer binding site, and final cDNA carried unique molecular identifiers. MiXCR, run by TCRdb on the 5' RACE reads, gives a single entry per CDR3 protein. This sample has nearly 650,000 distinct CDR3 sequences, with about 7% found just once. V lost 3 bases and J lost 4; bases outside the gene matches: 8. Germline CDR1 LNHNV, CDR2 YYDKDF (reference sequence). The CDR3 spans 16 residues. Findings and limits, study-wide: Without tracking the same donors, conclusions rested on cross-sectional statistical analysis. Models came in too low on out-of-frame TCR alpha sharing in monozygotic twins. Twin-shared out-of-frame alpha sequences were enriched for low generation probability.

Separately, the same data were catalogued under a study of yellow fever vaccine responses in identical twins.

The sequenced sample consisted of PBMCs. This chain connects TRBV15 to TRBJ2-1; the match to TRBD2 covers 8 bases. The receptor was derived from a woman aged 18 to 35 in good health. CDR3: CATSSLRLALYNEQFF. The CDR3 DNA reads TGTGCCACCAGCAGCCTCCGACTAGCGCTTTACAATGAGCAGTTCTTC.